These T cell receptor beta chains were read from a single sample in a study of metastatic and nonmetastatic thyroid tumors. TCRdb reassembled clones from the PCR reads with MiXCR. Here the sample spans fewer than 6,500 clones, roughly 20% being singletons. The source material was adjacent normal tissue. These receptors originate from a female donor with papillary thyroid cancer or a benign thyroid nodule (not recorded which). Some clones in this sample may be carry-over from other donors' samples. Both conserved end residues are part of each CDR3. Fields, in order: D gene, V gene, J gene, CDR3 protein. The D gene is left open where the match is weak.

D: .; V: TRBV24-1; J: TRBJ2-2; CDR3: CATSVPAGELFF
D: TRBD1; V: TRBV6-5; J: TRBJ1-6; CDR3: CASSSPGGRDSPLHF
D: .; V: TRBV6-2/TRBV6-3; J: TRBJ2-2; CDR3: CASSYHRSQVAGMSWELFF
D: .; V: TRBV6-1; J: TRBJ1-6; CDR3: CASSPSIRRGSPLHF
D: .; V: TRBV6-2/TRBV6-3; J: TRBJ2-3; CDR3: CASSFGGPTDTQYF
D: .; V: TRBV28; J: TRBJ1-2; CDR3: CASSLHGQLRIYYGYTF
D: .; V: TRBV6-4; J: TRBJ1-1; CDR3: CASSVWKGNTEAFF
D: TRBD2; V: TRBV6-1; J: TRBJ2-3; CDR3: CASSIGTSGSTDTQYF
D: TRBD2; V: TRBV10-3; J: TRBJ2-7; CDR3: CTIIESGLSAYEQYF
D: .; V: TRBV28; J: TRBJ1-5; CDR3: CASSLWDSSNQPQHF
D: .; V: TRBV10-1; J: TRBJ2-3; CDR3: CASLIRASGTDTQYF
D: .; V: TRBV2; J: TRBJ2-1; CDR3: CASSDDFNEQFF
D: .; V: TRBV6-1; J: TRBJ2-5; CDR3: CASSEDPMGRTQYF
D: .; V: TRBV5-1; J: TRBJ1-6; CDR3: CASSLTVNNSPLHF
D: .; V: TRBV7-9; J: TRBJ2-1; CDR3: CASSGRREFVNEQFF
D: TRBD2; V: TRBV4-2; J: TRBJ2-7; CDR3: CASSHPFAGGALSYEQYF
D: TRBD2; V: TRBV5-1; J: TRBJ2-7; CDR3: CASSSRTRGRAYEKYF
D: .; V: TRBV6-1; J: TRBJ1-2; CDR3: CASSEVTGQDYGYTF
D: .; V: TRBV6-6; J: TRBJ1-5; CDR3: CASSYRSNQPQHF
D: .; V: TRBV15; J: TRBJ2-6; CDR3: CATSRDLLSGANVLTF
D: .; V: TRBV6-5; J: TRBJ2-5; CDR3: CASSFPTGEGRETQYF
D: .; V: TRBV28; J: TRBJ2-7; CDR3: CASSTPLTGLLLTYEQYF
D: TRBD1; V: TRBV5-8; J: TRBJ1-4; CDR3: CASSLRTGRVEKLFF
D: .; V: TRBV7-8; J: TRBJ2-7; CDR3: CASSLRGTLYEQYF
D: TRBD1; V: TRBV28; J: TRBJ2-2; CDR3: CASSLYGQGGYTGELFF
D: .; V: TRBV12-3/TRBV12-4; J: TRBJ1-1; CDR3: CASRLQLAGTAFF
D: .; V: TRBV6-2/TRBV6-3; J: TRBJ2-7; CDR3: CASSYTVTIYEQYF
D: TRBD1; V: TRBV7-9; J: TRBJ2-2; CDR3: CASSSPRDSVFF
D: TRBD1; V: TRBV7-2; J: TRBJ1-2; CDR3: CASSRTWTGSRPTGGYTF
D: .; V: TRBV18; J: TRBJ1-3; CDR3: CASSPAKISSGNTIYF
D: .; V: TRBV5-4; J: TRBJ2-3; CDR3: CAISRDSFTDTQYF
D: .; V: TRBV18; J: TRBJ1-3; CDR3: CASSPPRAGENTIYF
D: TRBD2; V: TRBV7-3; J: TRBJ2-7; CDR3: CASSLSRTSAEQYF
D: .; V: TRBV3-1; J: TRBJ2-5; CDR3: CASSFGQWEETQYF
D: .; V: TRBV7-2; J: TRBJ1-1; CDR3: CASSYGSREAFF
D: .; V: TRBV27; J: TRBJ1-1; CDR3: CASSLSTGKVTEAFF
D: .; V: TRBV10-2; J: TRBJ2-2; CDR3: CASSVDVEQAGTGELFF
D: .; V: TRBV20-1; J: TRBJ2-1; CDR3: CSARAGFNEQFF
D: .; V: TRBV5-4; J: TRBJ1-1; CDR3: CASSRYQTINTEAFF
D: .; V: TRBV28; J: TRBJ1-5; CDR3: CASSLDPGSNQPQHF
D: .; V: TRBV6-4; J: TRBJ2-1; CDR3: CASSVGAQNEQFF
D: .; V: TRBV20-1; J: TRBJ1-5; CDR3: CSARDSGRYQPQHF
D: .; V: TRBV12-3/TRBV12-4; J: TRBJ1-1; CDR3: CASSYTEAFF